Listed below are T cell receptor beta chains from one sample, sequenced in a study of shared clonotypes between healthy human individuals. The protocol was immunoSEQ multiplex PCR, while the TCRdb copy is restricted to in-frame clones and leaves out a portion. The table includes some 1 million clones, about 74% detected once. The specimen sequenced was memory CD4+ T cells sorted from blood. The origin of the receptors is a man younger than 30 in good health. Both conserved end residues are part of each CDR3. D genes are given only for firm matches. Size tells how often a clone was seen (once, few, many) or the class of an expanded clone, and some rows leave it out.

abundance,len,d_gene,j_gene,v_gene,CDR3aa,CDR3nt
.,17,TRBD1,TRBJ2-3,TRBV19,CASSSHVGTADTDTQYF,TGTGCCAGTAGTTCGCACGTAGGGACAGCAGACACAGATACGCAGTATTTT
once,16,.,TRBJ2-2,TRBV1,CTSSQDLRVITGELFF,TGCACCAGCAGCCAAGATCTGAGGGTCATCACCGGGGAGCTGTTTTTT
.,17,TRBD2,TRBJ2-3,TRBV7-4,CASSFVPSSGGSDTQYF,TGTGCCAGCAGCTTCGTGCCTTCGTCGGGGGGGTCGGATACGCAGTATTTT
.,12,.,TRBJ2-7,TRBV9,CASSPGVGEQYF,TGTGCCAGCAGCCCCGGGGTTGGAGAGCAGTACTTC
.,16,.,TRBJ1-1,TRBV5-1,CASSFMTSGGRTEAFF,TGCGCCAGCAGCTTCATGACCAGCGGGGGACGGACTGAAGCTTTCTTT
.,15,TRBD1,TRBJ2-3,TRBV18,CASSRLRTGPDTQYF,TGTGCCAGCTCACGATTAAGGACAGGGCCCGATACGCAGTATTTT
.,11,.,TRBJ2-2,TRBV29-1,CSAVSPGELFF,TGCAGCGCGGTGAGCCCCGGGGAGCTGTTTTTT
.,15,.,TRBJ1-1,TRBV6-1,CASSESRAFNTEAFF,TGTGCCAGCAGTGAATCCCGGGCCTTTAACACTGAAGCTTTCTTT
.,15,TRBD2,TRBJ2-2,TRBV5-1,CASRLSGSGHGELFF,TGCGCCAGCCGACTTAGCGGGTCAGGGCACGGGGAGCTGTTTTTT
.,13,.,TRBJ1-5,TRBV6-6,CASSSQSNQPQHF,TGTGCCAGCAGTTCCCAGAGCAATCAGCCCCAGCATTTT
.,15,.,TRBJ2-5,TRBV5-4,CASRPDLPLQETQYF,TGTGCCAGCAGACCTGACTTACCACTGCAAGAGACCCAGTACTTC
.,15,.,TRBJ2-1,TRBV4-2,CASSPPGPRYNEQFF,TGTGCCAGCAGCCCACCGGGACCCCGATACAATGAGCAGTTCTTC
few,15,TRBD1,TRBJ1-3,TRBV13,CASSTRTGYGNTIYF,TGTGCCAGCAGCACCCGGACAGGGTACGGAAACACCATATATTTT
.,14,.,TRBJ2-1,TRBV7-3,CASSYPDGGNEQFF,TGTGCCAGCAGCTACCCGGACGGGGGAAATGAGCAGTTCTTC
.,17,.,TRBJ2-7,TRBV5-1,CASSLGRTEARNYEQYF,TGCGCCAGCAGCTTGGGCAGGACGGAGGCAAGAAACTACGAGCAGTACTTC
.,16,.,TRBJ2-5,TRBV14,CASSPYFARVEETQYF,TGTGCCAGCAGCCCCTACTTCGCTAGGGTAGAAGAGACCCAGTACTTC
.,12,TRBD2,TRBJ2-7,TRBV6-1,CASRGRAGEQYF,TGTGCCAGCAGAGGGAGGGCTGGCGAGCAGTACTTC
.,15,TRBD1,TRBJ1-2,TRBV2,CASSPQTGVGYGYTF,TGTGCCAGCAGTCCCCAGACAGGGGTCGGCTATGGCTACACCTTC
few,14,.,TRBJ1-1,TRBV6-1,CASSEWQPNTEAFF,TGTGCCAGCAGTGAGTGGCAGCCGAACACTGAAGCTTTCTTT
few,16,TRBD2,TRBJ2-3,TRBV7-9,CASSLRGLADTDTQYF,TGTGCCAGCAGCTTAAGGGGACTAGCGGACACAGATACGCAGTATTTT
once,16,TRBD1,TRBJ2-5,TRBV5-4,CASSRGQGTKQETQYF,TGTGCCAGCAGCCGCGGACAGGGAACCAAACAAGAGACCCAGTACTTC
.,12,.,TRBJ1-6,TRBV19,CASSIRAAGLHF,TGTGCCAGTAGTATAAGGGCCGCCGGCCTCCACTTT
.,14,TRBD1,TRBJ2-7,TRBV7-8,CASSTRDRVGEQYF,TGTGCCAGCAGCACAAGGGACAGGGTGGGCGAGCAGTACTTC
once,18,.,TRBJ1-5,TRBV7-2,CASSLGLDRGVWNQPQHF,TGTGCCAGCAGCTTAGGGCTCGACAGAGGAGTCTGGAATCAGCCCCAGCATTTT